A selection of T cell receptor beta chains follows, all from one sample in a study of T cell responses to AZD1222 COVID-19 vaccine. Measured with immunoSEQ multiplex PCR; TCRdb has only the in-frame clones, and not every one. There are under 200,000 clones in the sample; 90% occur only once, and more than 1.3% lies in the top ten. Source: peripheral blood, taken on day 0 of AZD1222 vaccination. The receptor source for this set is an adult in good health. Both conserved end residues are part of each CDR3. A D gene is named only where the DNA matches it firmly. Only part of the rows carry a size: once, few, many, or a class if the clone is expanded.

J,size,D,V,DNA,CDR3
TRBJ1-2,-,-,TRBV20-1,TGCAGTGCTAGTGGAGGAGAAGCTAACTATGGCTACACCTTC,CSASGGEANYGYTF
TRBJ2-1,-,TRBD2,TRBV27,TGTGCCAGCAGTAAGACTAGCGGGGGTTACAATGAGCAGTTCTTC,CASSKTSGGYNEQFF
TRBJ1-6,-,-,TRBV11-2,TGTGCCAGCAGCTTAGTGTTAGACCTCCATAATTCACCCCTCCACTTT,CASSLVLDLHNSPLHF
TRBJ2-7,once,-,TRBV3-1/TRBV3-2,TGTGCCAGCAGCCAAGATATGGGCCAGTTACAAAACGAGCAGTACTTC,CASSQDMGQLQNEQYF
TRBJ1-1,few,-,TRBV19,TGTGCCAGTAGTATAGTCAGGGTCCGACGCGGGGGAAACACTGAAGCTTTCTTT,CASSIVRVRRGGNTEAFF
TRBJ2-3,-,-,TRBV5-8,TGTGCCAGCAGTTTTACGACTAGGGCCAGAGGAGATACGCAGTATTTT,CASSFTTRARGDTQYF
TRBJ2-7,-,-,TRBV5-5,TGTGCCAGCAGGGTACAGCTCACCCTACCCTACGAGCAGTACTTC,CASRVQLTLPYEQYF
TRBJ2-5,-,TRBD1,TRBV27,TGTGCCAGCAGTTTCGGGACAGGGAGCCAAGAGACCCAGTACTTC,CASSFGTGSQETQYF
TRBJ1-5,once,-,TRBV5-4,TGTGCCAGCAGCTCGGACAGCAATCAGCCCCAGCATTTT,CASSSDSNQPQHF
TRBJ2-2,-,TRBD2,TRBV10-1,TGCGCCAGCAGACCCACCCTAAATAGCGGGGGGCAGACCGGGGAGCTGTTTTTT,CASRPTLNSGGQTGELFF
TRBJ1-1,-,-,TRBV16,TGTGCCAGCAGCCAATTGGGGAGAGGGACTGAAGCTTTCTTT,CASSQLGRGTEAFF
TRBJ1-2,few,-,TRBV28,TGTGCCAGCAGTTCCCCCTCGTGGGATAGGCGTCATGGCTACACCTTC,CASSSPSWDRRHGYTF
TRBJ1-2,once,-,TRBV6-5,TGTGCCAGCAGTACTATTCCTCTTGACGGGTATGGCTACACCTTC,CASSTIPLDGYGYTF
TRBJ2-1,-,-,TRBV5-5,TGTGCCAGCAGCTTGGTCCCAGGAGACGTTTCCAATGAGCAGTTCTTC,CASSLVPGDVSNEQFF
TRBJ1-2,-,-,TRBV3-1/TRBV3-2,TGTGCCAGCAGCCAAGCACGTAGGGAAGAGAATGGCTACACCTTC,CASSQARREENGYTF
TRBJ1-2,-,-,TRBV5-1,TGCGCCAGCAGCTTGGGTTACGGGGGGCCCTTCACCTTC,CASSLGYGGPFTF
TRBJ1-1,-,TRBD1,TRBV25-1,TGTGCCAGCAGTGACAGGGGGCGAACTGAAGCTTTCTTT,CASSDRGRTEAFF
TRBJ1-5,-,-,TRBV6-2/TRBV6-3,TGTGCCAGCAGCGCCCTCGGGGGAGTCAATCAGCCCCAGCATTTT,CASSALGGVNQPQHF
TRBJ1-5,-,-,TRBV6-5,TGTGCCAGCAGTTACAGCGGTTCTTATCAGCCCCAGCATTTT,CASSYSGSYQPQHF
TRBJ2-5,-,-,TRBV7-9,TGTGCCAGCAGCTTAGGGCAGTCTATGGAGACCCAGTACTTC,CASSLGQSMETQYF
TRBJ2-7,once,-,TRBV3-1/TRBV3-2,TGTGCCAGCAGCCAAGTCTACAGCTCCTACGAGCAGTACTTC,CASSQVYSSYEQYF
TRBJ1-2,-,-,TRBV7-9,TGTGCCAGCAGCTTTAGTCTAGGGGGAGATGGCTACACCTTC,CASSFSLGGDGYTF
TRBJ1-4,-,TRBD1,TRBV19,TGTGCCAGTAGTGAGACTTCCGGGACAGTCAATGAAAAACTGTTTTTT,CASSETSGTVNEKLFF
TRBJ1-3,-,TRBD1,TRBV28,TGTGCCAGCCGGACAGGGAACTCTGGAAACACCATATATTTT,CASRTGNSGNTIYF
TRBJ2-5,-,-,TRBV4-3,TGCGCCAGCAGCCAAGGGGTCGAGGCGGCCCAGTACTTC,CASSQGVEAAQYF
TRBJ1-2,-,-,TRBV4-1,TGCGCCAGCAGCCAAGTTTCACAGGTGAATGGCTACACCTTC,CASSQVSQVNGYTF
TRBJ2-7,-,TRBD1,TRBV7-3,TGTGCCAGCAGGAAATCGGGACAGACGTCCTACGAGCAGTACTTC,CASRKSGQTSYEQYF
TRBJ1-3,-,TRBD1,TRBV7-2,TGTGCCAGCAGCTCAAAAGGGTTATCGGGACAGGGAAATAACACCATATATTTT,CASSSKGLSGQGNNTIYF
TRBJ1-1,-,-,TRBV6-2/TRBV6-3,TGTGCCAGCAGTTACTCGTTCGGGGGGCACGCCGGTGCTTTCTTT,CASSYSFGGHAGAFF
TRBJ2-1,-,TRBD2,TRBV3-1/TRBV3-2,TGTGCCAGCAGCCTGGGACTAGCGGATTCCTACAATGAGCAGTTCTTC,CASSLGLADSYNEQFF
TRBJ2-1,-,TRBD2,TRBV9,TGTGCCAGCAGCACCGGGACTAGCGATTACAATGAGCAGTTCTTC,CASSTGTSDYNEQFF
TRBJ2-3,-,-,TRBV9,TGTGCCAGCAGCCCCACGGGACTTAGCACAGATACGCAGTATTTT,CASSPTGLSTDTQYF
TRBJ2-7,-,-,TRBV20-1,TGCAGTGCCCGCTCCTACGAGCAGTACTTC,CSARSYEQYF
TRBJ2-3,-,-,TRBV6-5,TGTGCCAGCAGTTCCTGGGGCGATACGCAGTATTTT,CASSSWGDTQYF
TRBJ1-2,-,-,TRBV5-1,TGCGCCAGCAGCACTGGAGGGGGGCAGGTTGTGGGCTATGGCTACACCTTC,CASSTGGGQVVGYGYTF
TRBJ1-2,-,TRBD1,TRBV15,TGTGCCACCAGCAGAGATTTAGACAGGGTTGGCACCTTC,CATSRDLDRVGTF
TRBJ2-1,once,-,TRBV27,TGTGCCAGCAGCCCACCTAGCATAGGGGATACGTACAATGAGCAGTTCTTC,CASSPPSIGDTYNEQFF